A selection of T cell receptor beta chains follows, all from one sample in a study of cytomegalovirus exposure and HLA in healthy donors. This table comes from immunoSEQ multiplex PCR, and its TCRdb copy is limited to in-frame clones, with some not included. The sample lists tens of thousands of clones; roughly 82% were seen once. Sequenced material: PBMCs. Receptors originate from a male donor in good health and CMV-seropositive. Both conserved end residues are part of each CDR3. D genes are given only for firm matches. Size tells how often a clone was seen (once, few, many) or the class of an expanded clone, and some rows leave it out.

TRBD2 | TRBJ2-7 | TRBV6-1 | NA | CASSRYPGGSYEQYF | TGTGCCAGCAGCCGCTACCCGGGGGGGTCCTACGAGCAGTACTTC
NA | TRBJ2-7 | TRBV5-4 | NA | CASSFSRGASYEQYF | TGTGCCAGCAGCTTTAGCAGGGGCGCCTCCTACGAGCAGTACTTC
NA | TRBJ1-2 | TRBV29-1 | once | CSVDLFGYGYTF | TGCAGCGTTGATTTATTCGGCTATGGCTACACCTTC
NA | TRBJ2-1 | TRBV9 | NA | CASSVAPNEQFF | TGTGCCAGCAGCGTAGCTCCGAATGAGCAGTTCTTC
TRBD2 | TRBJ2-7 | TRBV7-2 | NA | CASSPRLARSSEQYF | TGTGCCAGCAGCCCAAGACTAGCGAGGTCGAGCGAGCAGTACTTC
NA | TRBJ2-7 | TRBV5-1 | NA | CASSLGGQGMLEQYF | TGCGCCAGCAGCTTGGGGGGCCAGGGAATGCTCGAGCAGTACTTC
TRBD1 | TRBJ2-5 | TRBV7-6 | NA | CASSLDRGPSIKTQYF | TGTGCCAGCAGCTTAGACAGGGGCCCTAGCATAAAGACCCAGTACTTC
TRBD1 | TRBJ2-7 | TRBV9 | NA | CASSATDRVNYEQYF | TGTGCCAGCAGCGCCACCGACAGGGTTAACTACGAGCAGTACTTC
NA | TRBJ2-2 | TRBV28 | once | CASSPQNTGELFF | TGTGCCAGCAGTCCCCAGAACACCGGGGAGCTGTTTTTT
TRBD2 | TRBJ2-1 | TRBV4-1 | NA | CASSQATSGIVDEQFF | TGCGCCAGCAGCCAAGCGACTAGCGGAATAGTCGATGAGCAGTTCTTC
NA | TRBJ1-1 | TRBV30 | NA | CAWSAPVGNTEAFF | TGTGCCTGGAGTGCACCGGTTGGGAACACTGAAGCTTTCTTT
TRBD2 | TRBJ2-7 | TRBV7-2 | NA | CASSLQAGNSYEQYF | TGTGCCAGCAGCTTACAAGCGGGGAATAGCTACGAGCAGTACTTC